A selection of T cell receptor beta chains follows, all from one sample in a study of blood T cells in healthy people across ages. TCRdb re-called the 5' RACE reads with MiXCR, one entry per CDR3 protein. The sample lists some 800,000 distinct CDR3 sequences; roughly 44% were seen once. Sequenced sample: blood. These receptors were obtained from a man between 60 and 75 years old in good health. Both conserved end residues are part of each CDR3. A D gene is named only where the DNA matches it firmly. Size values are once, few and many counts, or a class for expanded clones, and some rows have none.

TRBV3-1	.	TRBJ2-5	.	TGTGCCAGCAGCCAAGGTCACACAGAGACCCAGTACTTC	CASSQGHTETQYF
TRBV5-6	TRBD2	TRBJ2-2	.	TGTGCCAGCAGCCCCTCAACTAGCGGATACACCGGGGAGCTGTTTTTT	CASSPSTSGYTGELFF
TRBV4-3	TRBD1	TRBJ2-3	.	TGCGCCAGCAGCCCACAGGACAGGGGTAGCACAGATACGCAGTATTTT	CASSPQDRGSTDTQYF
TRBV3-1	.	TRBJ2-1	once	TGTGCCAGCAGCGAAAGCGGAAGGAGCTCCGTGAATGAGCAGTTCTTC	CASSESGRSSVNEQFF
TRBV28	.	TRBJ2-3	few	TGTGCCAGCAGTTTACAGGCGACCCAAAGGGATACGCAGTATTTT	CASSLQATQRDTQYF
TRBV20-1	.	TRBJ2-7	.	TGCAGTGCGCTCAGTGATACTAGAGAGCAGTACTTC	CSALSDTREQYF
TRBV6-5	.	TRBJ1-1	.	TGTGCCGGCAGACGTGGACATGGGTCCACTGAAGCTTTCTTT	CAGRRGHGSTEAFF
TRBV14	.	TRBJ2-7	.	TGTGCCAGCAGCCCCCGGTACAGGCCTTACGAGCAGTACTTC	CASSPRYRPYEQYF
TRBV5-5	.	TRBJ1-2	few	TGTGCCAGTCGGGCGGCAGGGAACTATGGCTACACCTTC	CASRAAGNYGYTF
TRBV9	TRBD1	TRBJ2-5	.	TGTGCCAGCAGCGTAGACAGGGGATCGGGGGAGACCCAGTACTTC	CASSVDRGSGETQYF
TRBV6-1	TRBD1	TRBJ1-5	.	TGTGCCAGCAGCCCCAATACAGGGGTTGGTCAGCCCCAGCATTTT	CASSPNTGVGQPQHF
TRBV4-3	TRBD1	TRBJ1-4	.	TGCGCCAGCAGCCAAGGGACAGGGGCTAATGAAAAACTGTTTTTT	CASSQGTGANEKLFF
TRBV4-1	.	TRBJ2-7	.	TGCGCCAGCAGCCAGGGGGCCTACGAGCAGTACTTC	CASSQGAYEQYF
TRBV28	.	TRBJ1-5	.	TGTGCCAGCAGCGCGGACGGCGGTACGAGGCCCCAGCATTTT	CASSADGGTRPQHF
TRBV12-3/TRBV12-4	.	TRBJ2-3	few	TGTGCCAGCAGTTTCCGTGCGACCTGGGATACGCAGTATTTT	CASSFRATWDTQYF
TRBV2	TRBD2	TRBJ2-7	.	TGTGCCAGCGGATCCGAGCGGGGGGGCTCCTACGAGCAGTACTTC	CASGSERGGSYEQYF
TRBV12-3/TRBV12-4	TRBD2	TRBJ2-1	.	TGTGCCAGCAGCAAGACTAGCGGGGGGTTAAATGAGCAGTTCTTC	CASSKTSGGLNEQFF
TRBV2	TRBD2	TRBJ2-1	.	TGTGCCAGCCAGGGACTAGCGGGGACGAATGAGCAGTTCTTC	CASQGLAGTNEQFF
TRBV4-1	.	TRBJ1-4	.	TGCGCCAGCAGCCAAGTCGCCGGGGAAAAACTGTTTTTT	CASSQVAGEKLFF
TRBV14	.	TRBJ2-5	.	TGTGCCAGCAGCCAGAGGGGCAGCGAAGGGACCCAGTACTTC	CASSQRGSEGTQYF
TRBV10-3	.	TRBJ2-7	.	TGTGCCATCAGCCCGGAAGCCTACGAGCAGTACTTC	CAISPEAYEQYF
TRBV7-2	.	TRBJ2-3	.	TGTGCCAGCAGCTTAGACACCACAGATACGCAGTATTTT	CASSLDTTDTQYF
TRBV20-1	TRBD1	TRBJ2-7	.	TGCAGTGCAAGCCGGGACAGGGCCTGTGAGCAGTACTTC	CSASRDRACEQYF